These T cell receptor beta chains were read from a single sample in a study of blood T cell repertoires in COVID-19. Using immunoSEQ multiplex PCR, the repertoire was profiled, and TCRdb retains in-frame clones only, with some absent. Of about 260,000 clones in the sample, approximately 90% were seen once. Sequencing was done on a sample of PBMCs or T cells enriched from blood (not recorded which). The receptors originated from a man between 40 and 49 years old who had been exposed to COVID-19. Both conserved end residues are part of each CDR3. The order of the fields is V gene, D gene, clone size, CDR3 protein. The D gene is left open where the match is weak. A clone size is listed for some rows: how often the clone was seen (once, few, many), or a class if it is expanded.

V: TRBV27
D: TRBD2
size: once
CDR3: CASSSGTSGRNEQFF

V: TRBV5-4
D: -
size: -
CDR3: CASSGGNSGTDTQYF

V: TRBV5-1
D: -
size: -
CDR3: CASSPPGDGYTF

V: TRBV18
D: -
size: once
CDR3: CASSPSDRTNYGYTF

V: TRBV5-1
D: -
size: -
CDR3: CASSFDGSIADTQYF

V: TRBV4-1
D: -
size: -
CDR3: CASSQDMGAPPEQYF

V: TRBV3-1/TRBV3-2
D: TRBD2
size: once
CDR3: CASSPGAGGGTGELFF

V: TRBV9
D: -
size: -
CDR3: CASSATVRNTEAFF

V: TRBV27
D: TRBD2
size: once
CDR3: CASSLLGLASGSHTQYF

V: TRBV11-3
D: -
size: -
CDR3: CASSFYYGTDTQYF

V: TRBV7-3
D: -
size: -
CDR3: CASSHTDGLYNEQFF

V: TRBV5-1
D: TRBD1
size: -
CDR3: CASSLVGTGDNEQYF

V: TRBV27
D: -
size: -
CDR3: CASKGGTGNTIYF

V: TRBV12-5
D: -
size: -
CDR3: CASGLVLGLNTEAFF

V: TRBV6-1
D: -
size: -
CDR3: CASSGGLNPYNSPLHF

V: TRBV7-9
D: TRBD1
size: -
CDR3: CASSPGQGQSEQYF

V: TRBV28
D: -
size: -
CDR3: CASSLSAGKYEQYF

V: TRBV5-6
D: -
size: -
CDR3: CASSPQGGQPQHF

V: TRBV19
D: -
size: -
CDR3: CASSIQGLTSYNEQFF

V: TRBV5-1
D: -
size: -
CDR3: CASSLARWAGELFF

V: TRBV19
D: TRBD1
size: -
CDR3: CASSIFGTERWNTEAFF

V: TRBV4-1
D: -
size: -
CDR3: CASSQMGAKVDTQYF

V: TRBV13
D: -
size: -
CDR3: CASSSTGGGRANTGELFF

V: TRBV9
D: -
size: -
CDR3: CASSAYSASYNEQFF

V: TRBV7-8
D: -
size: -
CDR3: CASSLGQNYEQYF

V: TRBV4-1
D: TRBD1
size: once
CDR3: CASSLRDRGTANYGYTF

V: TRBV19
D: -
size: -
CDR3: CASRARRDKNEKLFF

V: TRBV27
D: -
size: -
CDR3: CASRPGVSGTEAFF

V: TRBV5-1
D: TRBD1
size: -
CDR3: CASSLRTGQETQYF

V: TRBV6-5
D: -
size: -
CDR3: CASSPQGGHEQYF

V: TRBV5-1
D: -
size: -
CDR3: CASSGRESQETQYF

V: TRBV12-3/TRBV12-4
D: -
size: -
CDR3: CASSFSQGRGYTF

V: TRBV19
D: TRBD2
size: -
CDR3: CASRTIAGALSEQYF

V: TRBV27
D: TRBD1
size: -
CDR3: CASSLRDRGYDEQYF

V: TRBV19
D: -
size: -
CDR3: CASSPRRGSGTDTQYF

V: TRBV14
D: -
size: -
CDR3: CASSPTAGLQYEQYF

V: TRBV3-1/TRBV3-2
D: -
size: -
CDR3: CASSQDPGSSSYEQYF

V: TRBV18
D: -
size: -
CDR3: CASSPPNRDSYEQYF

V: TRBV9
D: TRBD2
size: -
CDR3: CASSPAMRELFF

V: TRBV18
D: -
size: -
CDR3: CASSPRTGLGNEQFF

V: TRBV6-2/TRBV6-3
D: -
size: -
CDR3: CASSQENYGYTF

V: TRBV7-9
D: -
size: -
CDR3: CASSLQGSNTGELFF

V: TRBV7-9
D: -
size: -
CDR3: CASSSPRSAIQETQYF

V: TRBV30
D: -
size: -
CDR3: CAWGELNTEAFF

V: TRBV12-5
D: -
size: -
CDR3: CASGLVGGPPNEQFF

V: TRBV27
D: TRBD2
size: -
CDR3: CASSTRLAVRGEQYF

V: TRBV25-1
D: TRBD2
size: -
CDR3: CASTPSGRTGELFF

V: TRBV15
D: TRBD1
size: few
CDR3: CATSRDLGQGNQPQHF

V: TRBV6-5
D: TRBD2
size: -
CDR3: CASNLGLNTDTQYF

V: TRBV13
D: -
size: -
CDR3: CASSLISVGRGEDNEQFF

V: TRBV19
D: TRBD1
size: -
CDR3: CASSGMGQVNYGYTF

V: TRBV19
D: TRBD1
size: -
CDR3: CASSVTGNVVSGANVLTF

V: TRBV5-1
D: -
size: -
CDR3: CASSFLGVNTEAFF